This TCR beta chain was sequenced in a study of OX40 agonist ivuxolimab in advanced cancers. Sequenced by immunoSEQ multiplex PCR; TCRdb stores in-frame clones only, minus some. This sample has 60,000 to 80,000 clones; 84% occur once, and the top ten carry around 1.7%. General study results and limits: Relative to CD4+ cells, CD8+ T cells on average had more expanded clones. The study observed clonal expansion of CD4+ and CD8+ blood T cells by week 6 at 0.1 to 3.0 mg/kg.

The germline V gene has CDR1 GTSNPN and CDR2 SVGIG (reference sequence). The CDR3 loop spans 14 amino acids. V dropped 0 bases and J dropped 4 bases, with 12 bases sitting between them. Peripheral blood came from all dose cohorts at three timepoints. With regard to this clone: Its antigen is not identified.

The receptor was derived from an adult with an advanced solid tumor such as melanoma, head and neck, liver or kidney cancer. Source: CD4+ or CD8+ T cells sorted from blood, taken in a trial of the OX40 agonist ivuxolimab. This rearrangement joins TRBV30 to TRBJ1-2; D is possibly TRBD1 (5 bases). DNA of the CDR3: TGTGCCTGGAGTGTGGGGGGTTTTAGCTATGGCTACACCTTC. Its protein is CAWSVGGFSYGYTF.